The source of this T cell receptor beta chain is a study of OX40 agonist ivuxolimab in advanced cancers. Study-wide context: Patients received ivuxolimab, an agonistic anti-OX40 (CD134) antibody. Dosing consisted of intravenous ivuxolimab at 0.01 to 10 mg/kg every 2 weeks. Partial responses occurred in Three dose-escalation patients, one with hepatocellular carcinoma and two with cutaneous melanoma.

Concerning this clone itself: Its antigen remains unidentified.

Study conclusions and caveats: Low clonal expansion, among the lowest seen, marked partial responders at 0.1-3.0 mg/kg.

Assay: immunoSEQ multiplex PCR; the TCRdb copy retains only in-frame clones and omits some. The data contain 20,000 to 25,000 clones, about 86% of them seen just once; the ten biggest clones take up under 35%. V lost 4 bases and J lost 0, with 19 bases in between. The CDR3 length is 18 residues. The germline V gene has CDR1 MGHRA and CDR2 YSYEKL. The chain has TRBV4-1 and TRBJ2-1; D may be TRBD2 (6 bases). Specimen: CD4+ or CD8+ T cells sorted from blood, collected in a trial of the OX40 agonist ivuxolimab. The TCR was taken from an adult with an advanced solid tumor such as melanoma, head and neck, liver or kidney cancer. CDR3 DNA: TGCGCCAGCAGCCCGCGGGACTCCATTCAGGGCTCCTACAATGAGCAGTTCTTC. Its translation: CASSPRDSIQGSYNEQFF.